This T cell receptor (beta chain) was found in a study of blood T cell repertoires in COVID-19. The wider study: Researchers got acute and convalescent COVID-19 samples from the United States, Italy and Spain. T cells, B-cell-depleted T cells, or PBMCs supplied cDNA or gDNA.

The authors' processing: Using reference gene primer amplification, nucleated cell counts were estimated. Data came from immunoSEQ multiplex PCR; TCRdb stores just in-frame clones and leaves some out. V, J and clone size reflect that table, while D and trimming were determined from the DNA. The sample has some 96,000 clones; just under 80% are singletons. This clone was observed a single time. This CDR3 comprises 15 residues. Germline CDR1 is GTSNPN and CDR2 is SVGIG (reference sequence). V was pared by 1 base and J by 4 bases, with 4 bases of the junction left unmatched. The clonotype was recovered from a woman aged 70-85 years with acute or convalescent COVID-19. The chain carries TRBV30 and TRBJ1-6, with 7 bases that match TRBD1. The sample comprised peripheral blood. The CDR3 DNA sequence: TGTGCCTGGAGTGCCCGGGACAGATATAATTCACCCCTCCACTTT. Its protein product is CAWSARDRYNSPLHF. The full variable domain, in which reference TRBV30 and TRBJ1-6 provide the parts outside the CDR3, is SQTIHQWPATLVQPVGSPLSLECTVEGTSNPNLYWYRQAAGRGLQLLFYSVGIGQISSEVPQNLSASRPQDRQFILSSKKLLLSDSGFYLCAWSARDRYNSPLHFGNGTRLTVT.